This TCR beta chain comes out of a study of Tregs in tolerant kidney transplant recipients. Recipients received nonmyeloablative bone marrow transplants from related graft donors, with transient mixed chimerism. Unstimulated Tregs (CD4+CD25+CD127-) and CD4+CD25- non-Tregs were sorted from PBMCs. There are 16 residues in the CDR3. V was trimmed by 5 bases and J by 5 bases, leaving 19 bases between them. Germline V gene lookup returns CDR1 SGHAT and CDR2 FQDESV (reference sequence). TCRdb's copy holds only in-frame clones and misses some; the assay was immunoSEQ multiplex PCR. The data contain about 50,000 clones, around 90% of them seen just once; the ten biggest clones take up less than 20%. About this clone itself: Its specificity is unknown.

General study points: Expanding Tregs on activated donor B cells appeared to best identify donor-specific TCRbeta clones.

This TCR came from a human patient who received a combined kidney and bone marrow transplant. Some T cells could come from the graft donor. The sample in question was CD8+ T cells from blood (PBMCs), obtained 12 months after the transplant. V is TRBV11-1 and J is TRBJ2-1; D is possibly TRBD1 (7 bases). The CDR3 sequence is CASSAAPLRGDNEQFF. The CDR3, as DNA: TGTGCCAGCAGCGCAGCCCCTCTCAGGGGGGACAATGAGCAGTTCTTC.